This T cell receptor beta chain was recovered during a study of blood T cells in healthy people across ages. Aged roughly 6 to 100, donors were systemically healthy Caucasians from Russia. This clonotype has only a few counts. The CDR3 covers 15 residues. CDR1 is MDHEN, CDR2 SYDVKM, per germline. Using a J-beta primer mix together with a sample-barcoded 5' primer, a second PCR was run for about 7 to 12 cycles. A single record per CDR3 protein comes from TCRdb applying MiXCR to the 5' RACE reads. The sample contains 1.5 million to 2 million distinct CDR3 sequences, about two fifths of which appear only once.

Sequencing was performed on blood. This rearrangement joins TRBV28 to TRBJ2-5, with 8 nucleotides matching TRBD1. The end of the DNA fits TRBJ2-7 better, so the J call may be wrong. This sequence was found in a human donor in good health. The CDR3 bases are TGTGCCAGCAGTCTACCGGGACAGGTCCCCAACGAGCAGTACTTC. Amino acids: CASSLPGQVPNEQYF.